This TCR beta chain was profiled in a study of human T cells and chemical hapten exposure. MiXCR, applied by TCRdb to the RACE reads, yields one record per CDR3 protein. The data contain about 250,000 distinct CDR3 sequences, approximately 7.5% of them singletons. This clonotype was counted many times. The V end lost 0 bases, the J end lost 4 bases, and 13 bases lay between the germline ends. From germline, CDR1 is SGHRS and CDR2 YFSETQ. The CDR3 is 15 amino acids. Time point indicated: pre-sensitization, week 0. Described treatment: therapeutic diphenylcyclopropenone sensitization with weekly scalp DPC. Blood collection happened ahead of applying each patch test.

The clonotype was recovered from a man between 18 and 29 years old with alopecia areata. Some clones in this sample may be carry-over from other donors' samples. Sequencing was performed on whole blood, taken in connection with sensitization to the hapten diphenylcyclopropenone (DPC). V usage is TRBV5-1 and J usage is TRBJ1-2; unclear D gene. CDR3 DNA sequence: TGCGCCAGCAGCTTGGAGGGCAGACCGGTCTATGGCTACACCTTC. Translation gives CASSLEGRPVYGYTF.